These 3 T cell receptor beta chains originate from one sample sequenced in a study of technical replicates of blood from several donors. TCRdb's table, derived via immunoSEQ multiplex PCR, lists solely in-frame clones and lacks some. The table shows fewer than 110,000 clones, with nearly 96% occurring only once. Sequencing was done on a sample of T cells isolated from PBMCs. All receptors come from a human donor in good health.

V usage is TRBV6-4 and J usage is TRBJ1-1; a weak D match, TRBD1 (5 bases). V was shortened by 6 bases and J by 3 bases, with 11 bases between the two germline ends. CDR1 MRHNA and CDR2 SNTAGT come from the germline V gene. This CDR3 is 13 amino acids long. CDR3 residues: CASRRQKYTEAFF. In nucleotides, the CDR3 is TGTGCCAGCAGGAGACAGAAGTACACTGAAGCTTTCTTT.

The rearrangement links TRBV6-1 to TRBJ1-2, with 9 bases fitting TRBD1. J gave up 11 bases and V 1 base, and 11 bases lay outside the gene matches. Germline V gives CDR1 MNHNS, CDR2 SASEGT. The CDR3 spans 15 residues. The CDR3 nucleotides read TGTGCCAGCAGTGAAGGGGACAGGGACCACTTGGGATACACCTTC. Translating gives CASSEGDRDHLGYTF.

In nucleotides, the CDR3 is TGTGCCAGCAGACTAAATAGGAACACCGGGGAGCTGTTTTTT. This gives the protein CASRLNRNTGELFF. The J gene is TRBJ2-2, the V gene TRBV6-1, with D unresolved. V lost 6 bases, J lost 1 base, and 9 bases lay in between. Germline CDR1 and CDR2: MNHNS and SASEGT. This CDR3 comprises 14 residues.